The TCR beta chain under discussion was sequenced for a study of blood T cell repertoires in COVID-19. Study summary: From T cells, B-cell-depleted T cells, or PBMCs came the material, which was cDNA or gDNA.

Only in-frame clones appear in the TCRdb table, and some are missing; sequencing was by immunoSEQ multiplex PCR. Here the sample spans about 180,000 clones, roughly 80% being singletons. CDR1 SGHAT and CDR2 FQNNGV come from the germline V gene. The CDR3 sequence is 14 residues long. V was cut by 5 bases and J by 9 bases, with 17 bases left in between. Sequenced material: PBMCs or T cells enriched from blood (not recorded which). The receptor was derived from a man aged 55 to 70 who had been exposed to COVID-19. This chain uses TRBV11-2 with TRBJ2-4, with D perhaps matching TRBD2 (5 bases). The CDR3 nucleotides read TGTGCCAGCAGCCCCAGCGGTCGACACGGCATTCAGTACTTC. Translating it yields CASSPSGRHGIQYF.